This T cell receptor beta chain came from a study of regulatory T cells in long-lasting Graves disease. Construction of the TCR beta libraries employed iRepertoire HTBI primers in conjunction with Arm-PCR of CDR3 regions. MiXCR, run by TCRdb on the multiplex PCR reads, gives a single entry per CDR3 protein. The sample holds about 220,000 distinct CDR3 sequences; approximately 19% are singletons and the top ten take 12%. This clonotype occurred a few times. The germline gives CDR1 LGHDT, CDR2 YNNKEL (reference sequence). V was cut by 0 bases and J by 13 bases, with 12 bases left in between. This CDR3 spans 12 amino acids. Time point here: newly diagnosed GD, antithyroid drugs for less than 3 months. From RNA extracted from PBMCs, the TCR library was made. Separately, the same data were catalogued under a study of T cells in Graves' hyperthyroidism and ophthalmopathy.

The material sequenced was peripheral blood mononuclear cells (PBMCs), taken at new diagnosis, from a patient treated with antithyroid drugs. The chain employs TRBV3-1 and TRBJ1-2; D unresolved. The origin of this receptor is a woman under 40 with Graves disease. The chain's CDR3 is CASSQDRKGSTF. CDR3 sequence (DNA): TGTGCCAGCAGCCAAGATAGGAAGGGAAGCACCTTC.